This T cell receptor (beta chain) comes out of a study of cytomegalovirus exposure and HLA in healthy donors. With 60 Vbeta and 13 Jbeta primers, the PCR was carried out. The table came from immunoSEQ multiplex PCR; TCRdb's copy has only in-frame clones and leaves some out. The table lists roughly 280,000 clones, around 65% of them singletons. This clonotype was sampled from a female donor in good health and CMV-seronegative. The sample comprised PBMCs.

Written as DNA, the CDR3 is TGTGCCAGCAGTTCCCTGGAGCTGAAAAACGAGCAGTACTTC. The encoded protein is CASSSLELKNEQYF. The chain carries TRBV27 and TRBJ2-7; D is ambiguous. The V end lost 4 bases, the J end lost 5 bases, and 15 bases lay between the germline ends. This CDR3 region has 14 residues. Germline values: CDR1 MNHEY, CDR2 SMNVEV (reference sequence).